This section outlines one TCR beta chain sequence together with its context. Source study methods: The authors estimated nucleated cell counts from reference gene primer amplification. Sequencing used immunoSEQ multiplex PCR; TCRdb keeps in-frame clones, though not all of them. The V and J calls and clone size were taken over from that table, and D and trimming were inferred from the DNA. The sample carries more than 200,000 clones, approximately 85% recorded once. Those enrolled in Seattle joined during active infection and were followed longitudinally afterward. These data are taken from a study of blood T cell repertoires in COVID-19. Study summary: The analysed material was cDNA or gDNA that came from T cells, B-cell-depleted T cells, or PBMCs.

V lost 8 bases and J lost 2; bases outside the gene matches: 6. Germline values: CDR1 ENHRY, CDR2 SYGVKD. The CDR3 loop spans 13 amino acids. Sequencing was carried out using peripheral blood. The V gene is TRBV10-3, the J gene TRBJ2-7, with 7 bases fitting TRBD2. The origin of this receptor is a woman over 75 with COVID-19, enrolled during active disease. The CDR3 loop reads CAIAQGLTYEQYF. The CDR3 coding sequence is TGTGCCATCGCCCAGGGACTAACCTACGAGCAGTACTTC.